The clone carrying this TCR beta chain has more than one count but fewer than ten. This record belongs to a study of cytomegalovirus exposure and HLA in healthy donors. From germline, CDR1 is SGHTA and CDR2 FQGNSA. The CDR3 has 15 amino acids. The V gene end was trimmed by 5 bases and the J gene end by 4 bases; junction bases not matched to a gene: 9. The primer mix had 60 Vbeta and 13 Jbeta primers. Generated by immunoSEQ multiplex PCR, the TCRdb table keeps only in-frame clones and is missing some. The sample includes under 200,000 clones, 68% of them seen just once. The chain links TRBV7-2 to TRBJ1-1; 8 bases are shared with TRBD1. The sample comprised PBMCs. This TCR derives from a man over 45 in good health and CMV-seronegative. The CDR3 coding sequence is TGTGCCAGCAGCCCTCCAGGGGGCGAGGGCACTGAAGCTTTCTTT. Protein sequence: CASSPPGGEGTEAFF.